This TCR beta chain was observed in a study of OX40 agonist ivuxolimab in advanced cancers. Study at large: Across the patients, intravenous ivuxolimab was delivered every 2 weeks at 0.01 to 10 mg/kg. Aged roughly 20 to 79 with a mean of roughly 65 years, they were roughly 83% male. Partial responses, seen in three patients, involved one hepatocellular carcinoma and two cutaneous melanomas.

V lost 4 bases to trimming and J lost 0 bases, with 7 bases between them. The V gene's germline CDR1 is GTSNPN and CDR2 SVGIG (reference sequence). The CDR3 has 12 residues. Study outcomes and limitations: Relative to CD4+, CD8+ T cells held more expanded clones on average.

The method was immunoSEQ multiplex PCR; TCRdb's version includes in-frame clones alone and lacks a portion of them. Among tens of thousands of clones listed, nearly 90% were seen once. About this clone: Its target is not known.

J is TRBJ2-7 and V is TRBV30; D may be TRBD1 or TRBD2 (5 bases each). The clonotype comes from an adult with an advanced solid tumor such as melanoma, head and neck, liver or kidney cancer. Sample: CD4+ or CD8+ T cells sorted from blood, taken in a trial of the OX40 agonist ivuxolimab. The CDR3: CAWTGTSYEQYF. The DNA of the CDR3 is TGTGCCTGGACCGGGACCTCCTACGAGCAGTACTTC.